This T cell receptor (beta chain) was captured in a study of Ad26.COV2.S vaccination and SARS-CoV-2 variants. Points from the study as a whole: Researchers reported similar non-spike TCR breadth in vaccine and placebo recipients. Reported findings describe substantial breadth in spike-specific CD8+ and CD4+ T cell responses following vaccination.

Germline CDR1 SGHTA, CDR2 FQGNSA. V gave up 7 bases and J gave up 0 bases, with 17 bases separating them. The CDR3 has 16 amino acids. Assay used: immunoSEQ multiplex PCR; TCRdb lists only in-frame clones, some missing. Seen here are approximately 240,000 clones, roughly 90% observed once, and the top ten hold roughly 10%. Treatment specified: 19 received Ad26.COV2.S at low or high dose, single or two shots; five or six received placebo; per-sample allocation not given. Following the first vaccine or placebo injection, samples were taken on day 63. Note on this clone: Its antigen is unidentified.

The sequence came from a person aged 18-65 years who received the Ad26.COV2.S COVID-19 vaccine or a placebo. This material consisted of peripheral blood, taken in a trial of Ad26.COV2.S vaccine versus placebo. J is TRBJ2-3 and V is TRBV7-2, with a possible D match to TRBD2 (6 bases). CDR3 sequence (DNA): TGTGCCAGCACCTTCCTCCTAGCGCATAGCACAGATACGCAGTATTTT. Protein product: CASTFLLAHSTDTQYF. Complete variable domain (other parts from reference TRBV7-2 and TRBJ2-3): GAGVSQSPSNKVTEKGKDVELRCDPISGHTALYWYRQSLGQGLEFLIYFQGNSAPDKSGLPSDRFSAERTGGSVSTLTIQRTQQEDSAVYLCASTFLLAHSTDTQYFGPGTRLTVL.